A selection of T cell receptor beta chains follows, all from one sample in a study of T cell responses to AZD1222 COVID-19 vaccine. Generated by immunoSEQ multiplex PCR, the TCRdb table keeps only in-frame clones and is missing some. The sample records 130,000 or so clones, more than 70% being singletons. This sample comprised peripheral blood, obtained on day 0 of AZD1222 vaccination. The receptors come from an adult in good health. Both conserved end residues are part of each CDR3. The D gene is left open where the match is weak. A clone size is listed for some rows: how often the clone was seen (once, few, many), or a class if it is expanded.

-,-,TRBJ2-2,TRBV5-5,TGTGCCAGCAGCCCCGGTGACGGGGACACCGGGGAGCTGTTTTTT,CASSPGDGDTGELFF
TRBD2,-,TRBJ2-7,TRBV28,TGTGCCAGCACACTACTAGCGGGAAGTTACGAGCAGTACTTC,CASTLLAGSYEQYF
-,-,TRBJ1-5,TRBV4-1,TGCGCCAGCAGCCAAGAGGCGGAACAGCCCCAGCATTTT,CASSQEAEQPQHF
TRBD1,-,TRBJ1-2,TRBV6-5,TGTGCCAGCAGCCTCGGGACAGTCAACTATGGCTACACCTTC,CASSLGTVNYGYTF
TRBD1,-,TRBJ2-2,TRBV7-2,TGTGCCAGCAGCTACGACCGGGACAGGGTGGATACCGGGGAGCTGTTTTTT,CASSYDRDRVDTGELFF
-,-,TRBJ2-7,TRBV7-3,TGTGCCAGCAGCTTAACGGGTACAGACGAGCAGTACTTC,CASSLTGTDEQYF
-,-,TRBJ1-3,TRBV6-5,TGTGCCAGCAGTTACTCGACGGCTGAGGGAAACACCATATATTTT,CASSYSTAEGNTIYF
-,-,TRBJ2-2,TRBV27,TGTGCCAGCAGACTACAGGGATCCGGGGAGCTGTTTTTT,CASRLQGSGELFF
-,-,TRBJ2-7,TRBV5-5,TGTGCCAGCAGCTCTGGGCCCTCCCAAAGGGACGAGCAGTACTTC,CASSSGPSQRDEQYF
-,-,TRBJ2-2,TRBV28,TGTGCCAGCAGTTTATTCGAGGGGTCGAACACCGGGGAGCTGTTTTTT,CASSLFEGSNTGELFF
-,-,TRBJ1-4,TRBV28,TGTGCCAGCAGGCTTAATGAAAAACTGTTTTTT,CASRLNEKLFF
-,many,TRBJ1-6,TRBV18,TGTGCCAGCTCACCACGGGGAGGCAATTCACCCCTCCACTTT,CASSPRGGNSPLHF
TRBD1,once,TRBJ2-7,TRBV7-8,TGTGCCAGCAGCTTAAGCGCAGGGGGCAACGAGCAGTACTTC,CASSLSAGGNEQYF
TRBD1,-,TRBJ2-7,TRBV5-1,TGCGCCAGCAGCCAACCCGGACAGGGAGGATACTCCTACGAGCAGTACTTC,CASSQPGQGGYSYEQYF
-,few,TRBJ2-7,TRBV13,TGTGCCAGCAGCCCGGGACGGACCTACGAGCAGTACTTC,CASSPGRTYEQYF
TRBD1,-,TRBJ1-5,TRBV7-2,TGTGCCAGCAGCTTAGGTCCACAGGGGTTGGGCAATCAGCCCCAGCATTTT,CASSLGPQGLGNQPQHF
TRBD1,-,TRBJ2-5,TRBV30,TGTGCCTGGAGTGTACCAATGGGGGACAGTCAAGAGACCCAGTACTTC,CAWSVPMGDSQETQYF
-,few,TRBJ1-5,TRBV19,TGTGCCAGTAGTATAGACACCCTCATCAATCAGCCCCAGCATTTT,CASSIDTLINQPQHF
TRBD2,-,TRBJ2-5,TRBV10-2,TGCGCCAGCAGTGTGCCACTAGCGGGGGGGCAGGAAGAGACCCAGTACTTC,CASSVPLAGGQEETQYF
-,-,TRBJ1-3,TRBV9,TGTGCCAGCAGCGTTAGTGGTCGAGGGGGAAACACCATATATTTT,CASSVSGRGGNTIYF
-,-,TRBJ1-2,TRBV10-3,TGTGCCATCAGTGACGGGGTCGGCTATGGCTACACCTTC,CAISDGVGYGYTF
-,once,TRBJ1-2,TRBV9,TGTGCCAGCAGCGAGGAGGCTGAGGGCTATGGCTACACCTTC,CASSEEAEGYGYTF
TRBD1,-,TRBJ2-7,TRBV5-4,TGTGCCAGCAGCAAGGACAGGGGAAACTACGAGCAGTACTTC,CASSKDRGNYEQYF
-,-,TRBJ2-1,TRBV20-1,TGCAGTGCCAGTAAAAGGGAATTCTCCTACAATGAGCAGTTCTTC,CSASKREFSYNEQFF
-,few,TRBJ2-1,TRBV7-6,TGTGCCAGCAGCTATAGGGGGGGTGGGAATGAGCAGTTCTTC,CASSYRGGGNEQFF